These 28 T cell receptor beta chains share one sample of origin, sequenced in a study of naive and memory T cell subsets (TCRdb year 2017). For these receptors, no antigen is known. Libraries were prepared through UMI-ligation and nested PCR. TCRdb names Illumina MiSeq as the instrument used. The beta constant-region primer was an equimolar mix of two oligonucleotides covering both TRBC1 and TRBC2. Four rounds of PCR were used to amplify ligated cDNA, with nested alpha and beta constant-region primers being used together with the SP2 primer. The public reads were reanalyzed by TCRdb: fastp trimming at Q25, MiXCR alignment, in-frame beta chains only. CDR3 protein duplicates are merged, each entry listing the most common genes and DNA. The table for this sample lists 140,000 to 150,000 distinct CDR3 sequences; over 20% of them were counted only once. The ten largest clones take up 0.085% to 0.11% of the sample.

The investigation overall reported the following: Naive repertoires, especially CD8, contained a few larger clonotypes, possibly memory cells re-expressing CD45RA.

Sequencing input: naive CD4+ T cells from blood. The sample's cell subset or site label, decoded: naive T cells, CD45RA high CD27+. The receptors derive from a human donor in good health.

This rearrangement joins TRBV2 to TRBJ1-5, with 8 bases fitting TRBD1. Germline V gene data show CDR1 as SNHLY and CDR2 as FYNNEI. The CDR3 consists of 14 residues. Unmatched junction bases numbered 9, after V lost 10 bases and J lost 4 bases. Here the CDR3 DNA reads TGTGCCACATCGAGGACAGGGCTTAATCAGCCCCAGCATTTT. It codes for CATSRTGLNQPQHF.

This clonotype was seen a handful of times. The V gene is TRBV28, the J gene TRBJ2-7, with 13 positions matching TRBD2. CDR1 MDHEN and CDR2 SYDVKM come from the germline V gene. V was clipped by 6 bases and J by 7 bases; unmatched bases: 12. The CDR3 runs to 16 residues. CDR3 loop: CASSLTSGLAGREQYF. CDR3 DNA: TGTGCCAGCAGCCTTACTTCGGGACTAGCGGGGAGGGAGCAGTACTTC.

The gene calls are TRBV10-2 and TRBJ1-5; TRBD1 might be the D (5 bases). The V and J ends lost 10 bases and 2 bases respectively, with 12 bases between them. This CDR3 has 13 residues. Germline V gene lookup returns CDR1 WSHSY and CDR2 SAAADI. The CDR3 bases are TGCGCCACCCAGGGTGTAGGCAATCAGCCCCAGCATTTT. Protein product: CATQGVGNQPQHF.

The chain is built from TRBV5-1 and TRBJ2-7; 10 bases match TRBD2. Germline V gene sequence: CDR1 SGHRS, CDR2 YFSETQ. This CDR3 spans 15 amino acids. V lost 0 bases to trimming and J lost 2 bases; unmatched junction nucleotides: 2. Here the CDR3 reads CASSLVGLAPYEQYF. CDR3 in DNA: TGCGCCAGCAGCTTGGTGGGACTAGCGCCCTACGAGCAGTACTTC. Together with reference TRBV5-1 and TRBJ2-7, the CDR3 gives the full variable domain: KAGVTQTPRYLIKTRGQQVTLSCSPISGHRSVSWYQQTPGQGLQFLFEYFSETQRNKGNFPGRFSGRQFSNSRSEMNVSTLELGDSALYLCASSLVGLAPYEQYFGPGTRLTVT.

This clonotype was seen only a few times. The chain has TRBV29-1 and TRBJ1-2, with 7 bases identical to TRBD1. The CDR3 has 12 residues. After removal of 3 bases from V and 6 bases from J, the junction contained 4 bases not matched to a gene. Germline V CDR1 and CDR2: SQVTM, ANQGSEA. CDR3 sequence reads: CSVDGTVNGYTF. For the CDR3, the DNA is TGCAGCGTTGACGGGACAGTTAATGGCTACACCTTC.

The rearrangement uses TRBV5-6 and TRBJ2-1; TRBD1 aligns across 8 bases. The junction had 5 bases not matched to a gene; V was cut back by 3 bases and J by 0 bases. CDR3 length equals 16 residues. Germline assignment: CDR1 SGHDT and CDR2 YYEEEE. CDR3 sequence reads: CASSSPGQGSYNEQFF. In DNA, the CDR3 is TGTGCCAGCAGCTCCCCCGGACAGGGCTCCTACAATGAGCAGTTCTTC. Full variable domain (remainder filled in from reference TRBV5-6 and TRBJ2-1): DAGVTQSPTHLIKTRGQQVTLRCSPKSGHDTVSWYQQALGQGPQFIFQYYEEEERQRGNFPDRFSGHQFPNYSSELNVNALLLGDSALYLCASSSPGQGSYNEQFFGPGTRLTVL.

Ten or more counts support this clonotype. This chain uses TRBV6-1 with TRBJ2-1, with 9 bases lining up with TRBD2. Per germline, CDR1 MNHNS and CDR2 SASEGT. CDR3 length: 18 residues. The V and J ends lost 2 bases and 2 bases, in that order; junction bases with no gene match: 10. CDR3 residues: CASSEPLRSGSTYNEQFF. CDR3 DNA: TGTGCCAGCAGTGAACCTCTACGTAGCGGGAGCACCTACAATGAGCAGTTCTTC.

The V gene is TRBV28, the J gene TRBJ1-5; 8 bases are shared with TRBD1. With V trimmed by 6 bases and J by 2 bases, 0 bases remained unmatched. CDR1 is MDHEN, CDR2 SYDVKM, per germline. The CDR3 runs to 13 residues. DNA of the CDR3: TGTGCCAGCAGGACAGGGGGCAATCAGCCCCAGCATTTT. It yields the protein CASRTGGNQPQHF.

This clonotype was observed a handful of times. The chain uses TRBV12-3 or TRBV12-4 and TRBJ1-3, with TRBD1 matching over 8 bases. The CDR3 runs 17 residues. Losses at the gene ends were 0 bases for V and 1 base for J; bases not matched to a gene: 5. The CDR3 is CASSLAGQGASGNTIYF. CDR3 DNA: TGTGCCAGCAGTTTAGCCGGACAGGGAGCTTCTGGAAACACCATATATTTT.

This clonotype was seen a few times. This sequence joins TRBV4-1 and TRBJ2-1; tentative D call: TRBD1 (6 bases). The V end was cut by 1 base, the J end by 5 bases, with 12 bases between. The CDR3 length is 15 residues. The V gene's germline CDR1 is MGHRA and CDR2 YSYEKL. Here the CDR3 reads CASSQAWTANNEQFF. CDR3 bases: TGCGCCAGCAGCCAAGCGTGGACAGCTAACAATGAGCAGTTCTTC.

The chain carries TRBV6-2 or TRBV6-3 and TRBJ1-2; D ambiguous. Germline CDR1 MNHEY, CDR2 SVGEGT. Deletions cut 2 bases from V and 6 bases from J, with 10 bases between. The length of the CDR3 is 13 residues. The CDR3 bases are TGTGCCAGCAGTTACAGAACAGTCGATGGCTACACCTTC. Translation gives CASSYRTVDGYTF.

This clonotype was recorded many times. The chain is built from TRBV29-1 and TRBJ2-1, with TRBD1 identical over 9 bases. J lost 6 bases, V lost 8 bases, and 8 bases had no gene match. CDR3 length: 13 residues. Germline CDR1 reads SQVTM; CDR2 reads ANQGSEA. Written as DNA, the CDR3 is TGCAGCACGTGGACAGGGGTTGGCAATGAGCAGTTCTTC. This sequence encodes CSTWTGVGNEQFF.

The CDR3 reads CASSLYGLAGVTDTQYF. DNA of the CDR3: TGTGCCAGCAGTTTATACGGGCTAGCGGGAGTTACAGATACGCAGTATTTT. The rearrangement uses TRBV28 and TRBJ2-3, with 10 bases lining up with TRBD2. The germline CDR1 and CDR2 sequences are MDHEN and SYDVKM. V was clipped by 1 base and J by 3 bases; unmatched bases: 7. The CDR3 spans 17 residues. The full variable domain, completed using reference TRBV28 and TRBJ2-3, is DVKVTQSSRYLVKRTGEKVFLECVQDMDHENMFWYRQDPGLGLRLIYFSYDVKMKEKGDIPEGYSVSREKKERFSLILESASTNQTSMYLCASSLYGLAGVTDTQYFGPGTRLTVL.

This clonotype turned up a few times. The chain is built from TRBV6-2 or TRBV6-3 and TRBJ1-1, with 10 bases lining up with TRBD1. The trim removed 5 bases at V and 4 bases at J, leaving 7 bases unmatched. From germline, CDR1 is MNHEY and CDR2 SVGEGT. The CDR3 consists of 15 residues. CDR3 residues: CASSPTGQGFTEAFF. The CDR3 DNA sequence: TGTGCCAGCAGTCCTACGGGACAGGGGTTCACTGAAGCTTTCTTT.

The J gene is TRBJ2-6, the V gene TRBV19; possibly TRBD1 or TRBD2 for D (5 bases each). V was pared by 7 bases and J by 3 bases, with 28 bases between. Per the germline V gene, CDR1 is LNHDA and CDR2 is SQIVND (reference sequence). CDR3 size: 20 residues. The DNA of the CDR3 is TGTGCCAGTACCTCCGACCACCGGGACCTCACTATGCATGGGGCCAACGTCCTGACTTTC. As protein: CASTSDHRDLTMHGANVLTF. Variable domain in full (rest from reference TRBV19 and TRBJ2-6): DGGITQSPKYLFRKEGQNVTLSCEQNLNHDAMYWYRQDPGQGLRLIYYSQIVNDFQKGDIAEGYSVSREKKESFPLTVTSAQKNPTAFYLCASTSDHRDLTMHGANVLTFGAGSRLTVL.

This CDR3 is CASSLAGTGLMRTGELFF. The CDR3 bases are TGCGCCAGCAGCTTGGCCGGGACAGGCCTGATGAGAACCGGGGAGCTGTTTTTT. The chain couples TRBV5-1 to TRBJ2-2; 8 bases line up with TRBD1. The CDR3 is 18 amino acids. Germline CDR1 and CDR2: SGHRS and YFSETQ. The ends lost 0 bases at V and 5 bases at J; junction bases unmatched: 12.

J is TRBJ2-7 and V is TRBV6-6; no clear D. CDR3 length: 15 amino acids. Deletions cut 6 bases from V and 2 bases from J, with 17 bases between. The germline CDR1 and CDR2 sequences are MNHNY and SVGAGI (reference sequence). CDR3 sequence (DNA): TGTGCCAGCAGGCGAAGTTCGACGGTCCCCTACGAGCAGTACTTC. Translation: CASRRSSTVPYEQYF.

The chain couples TRBV20-1 to TRBJ2-1; D is unclear. CDR1 and CDR2 (germline): DFQATT, SNEGSKA (reference sequence). The CDR3 has 13 amino acids. The CDR3 DNA is TGCAGCGCAAAGCAGGAGATCCTCCCCGAGCAGTTCTTC. It encodes CSAKQEILPEQFF.

This clonotype was counted a few times. The J gene is TRBJ2-6, the V gene TRBV20-1; D unclear. CDR1 is DFQATT, CDR2 SNEGSKA, per germline (reference sequence). CDR3 length: 15 amino acids. V gave up 3 bases and J gave up 0 bases, with 9 bases separating them. This CDR3 reads CSASDKSSGANVLTF. For the CDR3, the DNA is TGCAGTGCTAGTGACAAGAGCTCTGGGGCCAACGTCCTGACTTTC.

The chain recombines TRBV7-6 with TRBJ2-7, with D unclear. Trimming left V 2 bases short and J 2 bases short, with 10 bases between. The CDR3 is made up of 14 amino acids. Germline loops: CDR1 SGHVS, CDR2 FNYEAQ. CDR3 sequence: CASSLFATTYEQYF. CDR3 DNA: TGTGCCAGCAGCTTATTCGCTACTACCTACGAGCAGTACTTC.

The J gene is TRBJ2-5, the V gene TRBV28; TRBD2 is a possible D gene (5 bases). This CDR3 comprises 19 residues. CDR1 and CDR2 from the germline V gene are MDHEN and SYDVKM. V dropped 8 bases and J dropped 2 bases, with 30 bases sitting between them. DNA of the CDR3: TGTGCCAGCGTTATTCGTAGAAGCCTAGGGAGACTCAGGCAAGAGACCCAGTACTTC. It is translated as CASVIRRSLGRLRQETQYF.

This clonotype has only a few counts. J is TRBJ2-1 and V is TRBV6-5, with D unresolved. CDR1 MNHEY and CDR2 SVGAGI come from the germline V gene. The CDR3 runs 15 residues. V was cut by 6 bases and J by 2 bases, with 14 bases left in between. The CDR3 DNA follows: TGTGCCAGCAGGCCTCGAGGTGGAACCTACAATGAGCAGTTCTTC. This sequence encodes CASRPRGGTYNEQFF.

The table lists this clonotype with a few counts. The chain links TRBV12-3 or TRBV12-4 to TRBJ1-1; weak D call: TRBD1 (5 bases). V lost 5 bases, J lost 6 bases, and 7 bases lay in between. This CDR3 contains 11 residues. CDR3 region: CASSLGAEAFF. CDR3 nucleotides: TGTGCCAGCAGTCTGGGGGCTGAAGCTTTCTTT.

The chain has TRBV4-3 and TRBJ1-6; 7 bases are a match to TRBD1. Trimming cost V 1 base and J 10 bases; bases outside gene matches: 10. Germline lookup yields CDR1 LGHNA and CDR2 YSLEER. This CDR3 has 16 residues. The CDR3 protein is CASSQGQGGRGSPLHF. DNA for the CDR3: TGCGCCAGCAGCCAAGGACAGGGAGGACGGGGGTCACCCCTCCACTTT.

The chain joins TRBV7-2 to TRBJ2-3, with 9 bases fitting TRBD2. CDR1 and CDR2 from the germline V gene are SGHTA and FQGNSA. J gave up 2 bases and V 0 bases, and 6 bases lay outside the gene matches. The CDR3 sequence is 17 residues long. Here the CDR3 DNA reads TGTGCCAGCAGCTTAGCGGCTAGCGGGACGATCACAGATACGCAGTATTTT. Encoded protein: CASSLAASGTITDTQYF.

This CDR3 is CASSFRDPSNQPQHF. The CDR3 DNA follows: TGTGCCAGCAGTTTCCGGGACCCCAGCAATCAGCCCCAGCATTTT. This chain connects TRBV12-3 or TRBV12-4 to TRBJ1-5; perhaps TRBD1 as D (5 bases). V lost 3 bases, J lost 1 base, and 10 bases lay in between. The CDR3 has 15 residues.

The rearrangement links TRBV28 to TRBJ1-1; a possible D gene is TRBD1 (5 bases). Germline V lookup: CDR1 MDHEN, CDR2 SYDVKM. V was clipped by 4 bases and J by 11 bases, with 14 bases between them. This CDR3 has 12 residues. DNA for the CDR3: TGTGCCAGCAGTTCTCGGACAAGTTTGGCTTTCTTT. Its protein product is CASSSRTSLAFF. The full variable domain, rest sourced from reference TRBV28 and TRBJ1-1, is DVKVTQSSRYLVKRTGEKVFLECVQDMDHENMFWYRQDPGLGLRLIYFSYDVKMKEKGDIPEGYSVSREKKERFSLILESASTNQTSMYLCASSSRTSLAFFGQGTRLTVV.

This clonotype has just a few counts. The V and J genes are TRBV20-1 and TRBJ2-4, with D hard to call. The V end lost 1 base, the J end lost 0 bases, and 19 bases lay between the germline ends. The V gene's germline CDR1 is DFQATT and CDR2 SNEGSKA (reference sequence). This CDR3 region has 18 residues. CDR3 loop: CSARGVYSMRIAKNIQYF. CDR3 sequence (DNA): TGCAGTGCTAGAGGGGTATATTCAATGCGGATAGCCAAAAACATTCAGTACTTC.